In this sample, the clone carrying this T cell receptor beta chain turned up a few times. There are 15 residues in the CDR3. The germline gives CDR1 MDHEN, CDR2 SYDVKM. The V gene lost 4 bases and the J gene lost 0 bases, with 13 bases spanning the gap. The repertoire was sequenced with immunoSEQ multiplex PCR; TCRdb's copy has only in-frame clones and lacks some. The repertoire holds approximately 440,000 clones, around 77% seen once, with more than 10% in the top ten. This record comes from a study of shared clonotypes between healthy human individuals. Sequenced input: PBMCs. The receptor was isolated from a woman aged 40-49 years in good health. Some clones in this sample may be carry-over from other donors' samples. The chain joins TRBV28 to TRBJ2-7; the D gene could be TRBD1 or TRBD2 (7 bases each). CDR3 sequence (DNA): TGTGCCAGCAGTTCCGTCAGGGGGGGCTCCTACGAGCAGTACTTC. The encoded protein is CASSSVRGGSYEQYF.